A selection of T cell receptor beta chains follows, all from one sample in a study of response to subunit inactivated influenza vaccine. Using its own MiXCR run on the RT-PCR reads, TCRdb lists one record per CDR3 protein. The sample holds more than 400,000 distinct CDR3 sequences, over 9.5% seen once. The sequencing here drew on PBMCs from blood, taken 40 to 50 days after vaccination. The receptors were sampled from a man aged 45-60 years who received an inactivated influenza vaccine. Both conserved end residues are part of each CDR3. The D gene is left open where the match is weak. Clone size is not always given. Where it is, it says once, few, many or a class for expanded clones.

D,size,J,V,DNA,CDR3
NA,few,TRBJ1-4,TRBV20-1,TGCAGTGCTACAGCCAATCAATGGGAAAAACTGTTTTTT,CSATANQWEKLFF
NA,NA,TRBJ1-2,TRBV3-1,TGTGCCAGCAGCGTAACAGGAGAGGGCTACACCTTC,CASSVTGEGYTF
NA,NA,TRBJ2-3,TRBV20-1,TGCAGTGCTAGGGTTCTGAGAGATACGCAGTATTTT,CSARVLRDTQYF
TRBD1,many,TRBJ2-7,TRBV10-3,TGTGCCATCACCAAAGGACAGGGGGCCCACGAGCAGTACTTC,CAITKGQGAHEQYF
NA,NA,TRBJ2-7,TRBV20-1,TGCAGTGCTGTAGATAGTCCGAGGGTCTACGAGCAGTACTTC,CSAVDSPRVYEQYF
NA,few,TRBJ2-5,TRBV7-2,TGTGCCAGCAGCGCAACGCACTTC,CASSATHF
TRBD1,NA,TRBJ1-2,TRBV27,TGTGCCAGCAGCCCTACCAGGGGGCTGGGTGGCTACACCTTC,CASSPTRGLGGYTF
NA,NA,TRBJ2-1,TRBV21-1,TGTGCCAGCAGCAAATTGCGGACTAGCGGGAACAATGAGCAGTTCTTC,CASSKLRTSGNNEQFF
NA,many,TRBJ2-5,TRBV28,TGTGCCAGCAGTCGGACTGGCTATCAAGAGACCCAGTACTTC,CASSRTGYQETQYF
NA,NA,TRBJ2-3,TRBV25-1,TGTGCCAGCAGTGAATGGGCGGGGCTTGCAGATACGCAGTATTTT,CASSEWAGLADTQYF
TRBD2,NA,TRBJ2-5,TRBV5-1,TGCGCCAGCAGCCCCGGACTAGCGGGGGGGTCCCAAGAGACCCAGTACTTC,CASSPGLAGGSQETQYF
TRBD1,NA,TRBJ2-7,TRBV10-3,TGTGCCATCAGTGAAGAACAGGGGAATCGCGAGCAGTACTTC,CAISEEQGNREQYF
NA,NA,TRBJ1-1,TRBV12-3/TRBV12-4,TGTGCCAGCAGTTTCACCCAGGGGATAGGCACTGAAGCTTTCTTT,CASSFTQGIGTEAFF
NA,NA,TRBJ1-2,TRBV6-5,TGTGCCAGCAGTTACGATCAGCCCAGCTATGGCTACACCTTC,CASSYDQPSYGYTF
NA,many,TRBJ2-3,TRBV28,TGTGCCAGCAGCCGTAAGTGGGGCGCTAGAAAGTCCCCAGATACGCAGTATTTT,CASSRKWGARKSPDTQYF
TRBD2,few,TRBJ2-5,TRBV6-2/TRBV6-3,TGTGCCAGCGACCGGGACTTTCGGGGGGGAGAGACCCAGTACTTC,CASDRDFRGGETQYF
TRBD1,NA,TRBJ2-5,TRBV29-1,TGCAGCGTTGACGGAGACAGGGCCCCGACCCAGCACTTC,CSVDGDRAPTQHF
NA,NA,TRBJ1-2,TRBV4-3,TGCGCCAGCAGCCATGACCGAAGATACGGGCTAGTTGCGGAGTACTATGGCTACACCTTC,CASSHDRRYGLVAEYYGYTF
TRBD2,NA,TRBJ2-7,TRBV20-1,TGCAGTGCCATTAACGGGGTAGCGGGGGGTTACGAGCAGTACTTC,CSAINGVAGGYEQYF
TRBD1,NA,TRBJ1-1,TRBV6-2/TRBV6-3,TGTGCCAGCAGTCCCCACCACCCGACGGCGGGGGACAGGGGTCGAAAGGGTACTGAAGCTTTCTTT,CASSPHHPTAGDRGRKGTEAFF
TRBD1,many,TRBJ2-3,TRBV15,TGTGCCACCAGCAGAGGGGACAGAGACACAGATACGCAGTATTTT,CATSRGDRDTDTQYF
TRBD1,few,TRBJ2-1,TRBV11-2,TGTGCCAGCAGCCCCCTCGGACAGGGGGCCTACAATGAGCAGTTCTTC,CASSPLGQGAYNEQFF
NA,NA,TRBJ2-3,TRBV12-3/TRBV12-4,TGTGCCAGCAGTTTAGGACTAGTTTTGGATACGCAGTATTTT,CASSLGLVLDTQYF
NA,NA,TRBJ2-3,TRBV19,TGTGCCAGTAGTATAGGAGGGAACCCAGATACGCAGTATTTT,CASSIGGNPDTQYF
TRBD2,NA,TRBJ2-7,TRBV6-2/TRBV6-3,TGTGCCAGCAGGGGAAAACTTAGCGGGAACTACGAGCAGTACTTC,CASRGKLSGNYEQYF
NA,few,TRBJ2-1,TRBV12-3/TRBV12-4,TGTGCCAGCAGTTCCCATGAACAGGTCAATGAGCAGTTCTTC,CASSSHEQVNEQFF
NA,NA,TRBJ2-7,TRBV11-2,TGTGCCAGCAGCTTCGGACGGTGGTACGAGCAGTACTTC,CASSFGRWYEQYF
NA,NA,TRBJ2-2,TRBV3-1,TGTGCCAGCAGCCAAGATCTGAGGCGGCTGGGCACCGGGGAGCTGTTTTTT,CASSQDLRRLGTGELFF
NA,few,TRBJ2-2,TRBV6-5,TGTGCCAGCAGTTACGGCGGGCCTAACACCGGGGAGCTGTTTTTT,CASSYGGPNTGELFF
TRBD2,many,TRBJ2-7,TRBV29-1,TGCAGCGCTGGACTAGCGGGGGCCTACGAGCAGTACTTC,CSAGLAGAYEQYF
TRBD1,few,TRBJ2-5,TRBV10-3,TGTGCCATGGGACAGGGGCTTCAAGAGACCCAGTACTTC,CAMGQGLQETQYF
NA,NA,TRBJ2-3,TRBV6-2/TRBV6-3,TGTGCCAGCAGATCTGGGCTCCGAGATACGCAGTATTTT,CASRSGLRDTQYF
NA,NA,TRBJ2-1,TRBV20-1,TGCAGTGCTAGAGACCTTGACAGCGGACGCTCCTACAATGAGCAGTTCTTC,CSARDLDSGRSYNEQFF
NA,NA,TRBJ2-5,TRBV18,TGTGCCAGCTCACCACCGGGGGAAGAGACCCAGTACTTC,CASSPPGEETQYF
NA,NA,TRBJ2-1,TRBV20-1,TGCAGTGCCCAGTTATGGCAGAGCTCCTACAATGAGCAGTTCTTC,CSAQLWQSSYNEQFF
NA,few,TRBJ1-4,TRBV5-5,TGTGCCAGCAGCTTTCGACAGTCTAATGAAAAACTGTTTTTT,CASSFRQSNEKLFF
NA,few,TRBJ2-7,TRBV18,TGTGCCAGCTCACCACCGAACCGTGGATTGGATGCCTACGAGCAGTACTTC,CASSPPNRGLDAYEQYF
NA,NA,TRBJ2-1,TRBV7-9,TGTGCCAGCAGCTTAGAATCATATGAGCAGTTCTTC,CASSLESYEQFF
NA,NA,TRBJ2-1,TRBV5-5,TGTGCCAGCAGCTTGGGGGTCCTCCGGGCTGGGAATGAGCAGTTCTTC,CASSLGVLRAGNEQFF
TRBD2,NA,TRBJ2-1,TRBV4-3,TGCGCCAGCAGCCAAGATACGCTAGCGGACGGGAATGAGCAGTTCTTC,CASSQDTLADGNEQFF
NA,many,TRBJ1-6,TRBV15,TGTGCCACCAGCGACGGATATAATTCACCCCTCCACTTT,CATSDGYNSPLHF
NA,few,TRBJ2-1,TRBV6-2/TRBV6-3,TGTGCCAGCAATAAAACACCGTACAATGAGCAGTTCTTC,CASNKTPYNEQFF
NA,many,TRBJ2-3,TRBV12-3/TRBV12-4,TGTGCCAGCAGTTTCTCGGGAGATACGCAGTATTTT,CASSFSGDTQYF
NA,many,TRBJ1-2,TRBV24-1,TGTGCCTCCAACGCAGGGGACTATGGCTACACCTTC,CASNAGDYGYTF
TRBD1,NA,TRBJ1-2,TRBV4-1,TGCGCCAGCAGCCGCCTACAGGGGGCTCAGGGCTACACCTTC,CASSRLQGAQGYTF
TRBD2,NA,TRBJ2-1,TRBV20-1,TGCAGTGCTCGGGGGGTAGCGGGAGGCAACAATGAGCAGTTCTTC,CSARGVAGGNNEQFF
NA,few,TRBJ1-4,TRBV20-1,TGCAGTGCTAGCCCCTCGGTAAAACTGTTTTTT,CSASPSVKLFF
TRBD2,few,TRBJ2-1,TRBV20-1,TGCAGTGCTAGTCTAGCGGGAGTCAACAATGAGCAGTTCTTC,CSASLAGVNNEQFF
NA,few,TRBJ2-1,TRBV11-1,TGTGCCAGCACCCTGATTAGAGGACCTCTCCTAAGACCCAATGAGCAGTTCTTC,CASTLIRGPLLRPNEQFF
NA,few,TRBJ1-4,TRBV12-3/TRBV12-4,TGTGCCAGCAGTTTAAAGGGGTCAGGGCGAGGATGGCGGGAAAAACTGTTTTTT,CASSLKGSGRGWREKLFF
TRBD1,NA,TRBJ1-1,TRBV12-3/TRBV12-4,TGTGCCAGCGCCCCGACAGGGAGGCGCACTGAAGCTTTCTTT,CASAPTGRRTEAFF
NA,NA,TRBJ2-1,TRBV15,TGTGCCACCAGCAGAGGACAGAACAATGAGCAGTTCTTC,CATSRGQNNEQFF
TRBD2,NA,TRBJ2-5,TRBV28,TGTGCCAGCAGTCTGACCGAGGCGGGAGGGATGGAGACCCAGTACTTC,CASSLTEAGGMETQYF
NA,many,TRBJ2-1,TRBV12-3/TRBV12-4,TGTGCCAGCAGTTTACCGCAGGGGAACAATGAGCAGTTCTTC,CASSLPQGNNEQFF
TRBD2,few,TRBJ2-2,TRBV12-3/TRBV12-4,TGTGCCAGCAATGGACTAGCGGGAGTTGGCGGGGAGCTGTTTTTT,CASNGLAGVGGELFF
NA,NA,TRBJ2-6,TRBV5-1,TGCGCCAGCAGCTTGGAAGGGCCGCTTTCCACTGGGGCCAACGTCCTGACTTTC,CASSLEGPLSTGANVLTF
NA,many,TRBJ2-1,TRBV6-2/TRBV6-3,TGTGCCAGCAGGACAGGCATAAATGAGCAGTTCTTC,CASRTGINEQFF
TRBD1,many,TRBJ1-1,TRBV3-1,TGTGCCAGCAGCCTCCAACCGGGACAGGGGAGCACTGAAGCTTTCTTT,CASSLQPGQGSTEAFF